What follows is one T cell receptor beta chain and its context. Its antigen is undetermined. Libraries for TCR beta were made by quantitative 5'-RACE with molecular barcodes. TCRdb itself ran the 5' RACE reads through MiXCR, one entry per CDR3 protein. The sample has hundreds of thousands of distinct CDR3 sequences, approximately 26% seen once. This sample was taken from a study of CD8 T cells in ankylosing spondylitis. Findings and limits, study-wide: Seemingly distinctive of ankylosing spondylitis blood was a TCR beta motif formed by eight highly homologous variants. In reactive arthritis synovial fluid and blood, some motif variants had been reported before. Disease-linked clones had a CD8+ phenotype and relatively low frequency in peripheral blood. Matched synovial fluid from ankylosing spondylitis patients was reported to be enriched for disease-linked clones.

This CDR3 contains 14 residues. Germline lookup yields CDR1 LNHDA and CDR2 SQIVND (reference sequence). J gave up 5 bases and V 6 bases, and 4 bases lay outside the gene matches. Sample: blood, either unsorted or a sorted T cell fraction (not recorded which). The gene calls are TRBV19 and TRBJ2-4; 10 bases align to TRBD1. This sequence originates from a male donor with ankylosing spondylitis. This CDR3 is CASRDRGKENIQYF. DNA for the CDR3: TGTGCCAGTAGGGACAGGGGGAAGGAAAACATTCAGTACTTC.